The clone carrying this T cell receptor (beta chain) has ten or more counts. These data belong to a study of T cells in Graves' hyperthyroidism and ophthalmopathy. CDR3 length equals 13 residues. Germline CDR1 reads LNHDA; CDR2 reads SQIVND (reference sequence). V was pared by 3 bases and J by 3 bases, with 8 bases between. RNA transcripts were the template for amplifying TCR beta CDR3 regions. The TCR CDR3 first-round RT-PCR relied on the HTBI primer set. Each CDR3 protein is one row after TCRdb ran MiXCR on the multiplex PCR reads. The sample contains 500,000 to 600,000 distinct CDR3 sequences, around 46% of which appear only once.

The chain links TRBV19 to TRBJ1-1; unclear D gene. The specimen was peripheral blood or thyroid tissue (not recorded which). The TCR was taken from an adult woman with Graves' disease, either hyperthyroidism or ophthalmopathy (not recorded which). This CDR3 is CASSIWGDTEAFF. CDR3 nucleotides: TGTGCCAGTAGTATTTGGGGAGACACTGAAGCTTTCTTT.